This T cell receptor (beta chain) was obtained from a study of regulatory T cells in long-lasting Graves disease. Germline V lookup: CDR1 SGHAT, CDR2 FQNNGV. With V trimmed by 2 bases and J by 4 bases, 4 bases remained unmatched. CDR3 length equals 15 residues. Sequencing libraries for TCR beta were prepared with iRepertoire HTBI primers and Arm-PCR of CDR3 regions. Each CDR3 protein is one row after TCRdb ran MiXCR on the multiplex PCR reads. Altogether 400,000 to 550,000 distinct CDR3 sequences are present, roughly 15% being singletons, with the ten largest covering 20% to 25%. Time point denoted: newly diagnosed GD, antithyroid drugs for less than 3 months. The TCR library was prepared using RNA isolated from PBMCs. By American Thyroid Association guidelines, Graves' disease was diagnosed in the cohort. This clonotype was found many times. The same data also contributed to another study, on T cells in Graves' hyperthyroidism and ophthalmopathy. That paper adds: The study enrolled patients aged 18 to 65 with newly diagnosed hyperthyroidism of under 2 months' duration.

This sequence joins TRBV11-2 and TRBJ2-2; 7 bases align to TRBD2. Sequencing used peripheral blood mononuclear cells (PBMCs), obtained at new diagnosis, from a patient treated with antithyroid drugs. The TCR comes from a young woman with Graves disease. CDR3 in amino acids: CASSLILAATGELFF. The CDR3 DNA is TGTGCCAGCAGCTTAATCCTAGCGGCCACCGGGGAGCTGTTTTTT.